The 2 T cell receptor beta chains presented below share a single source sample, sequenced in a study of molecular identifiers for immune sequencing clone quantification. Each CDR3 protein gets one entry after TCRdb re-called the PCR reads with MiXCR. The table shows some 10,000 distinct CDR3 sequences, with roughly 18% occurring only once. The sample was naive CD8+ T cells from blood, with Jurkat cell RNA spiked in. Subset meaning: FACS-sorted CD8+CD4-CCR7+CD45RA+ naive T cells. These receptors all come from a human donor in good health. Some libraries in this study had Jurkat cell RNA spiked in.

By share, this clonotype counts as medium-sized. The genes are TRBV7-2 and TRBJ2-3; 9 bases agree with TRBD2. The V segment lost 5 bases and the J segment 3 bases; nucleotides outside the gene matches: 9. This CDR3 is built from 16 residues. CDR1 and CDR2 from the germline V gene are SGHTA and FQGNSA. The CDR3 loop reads CASSPAGGARTDTQYF. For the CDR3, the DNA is TGTGCCAGCAGCCCCGCGGGGGGGGCGAGGACAGATACGCAGTATTTT.

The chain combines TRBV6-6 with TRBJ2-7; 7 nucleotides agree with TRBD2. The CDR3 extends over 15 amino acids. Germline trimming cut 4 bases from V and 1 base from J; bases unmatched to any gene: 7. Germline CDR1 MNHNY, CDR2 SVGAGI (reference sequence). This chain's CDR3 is CASSLAGQLSYEQYF. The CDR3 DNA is TGTGCCAGCAGTTTAGCGGGCCAACTGTCCTACGAGCAGTACTTC.